This is a list of T cell receptor beta chains from one sample in a study of blood T cells in healthy people across ages. TCRdb re-called the 5' RACE reads with MiXCR, one entry per CDR3 protein. Among 920,000 or so distinct CDR3 sequences listed, more than 35% were seen once. Specimen: blood. Every receptor here comes from a woman aged 55-69 years in good health. CDR3s include the opening cysteine and the closing phenylalanine or tryptophan. D genes are given only for firm matches. Not every row has a clone size; where given, it reads once, few, many or a size class.

d_gene	v_gene	j_gene	abundance	CDR3nt	CDR3aa
TRBD2	TRBV5-1	TRBJ2-2	once	TGCGCCAGCAGCCGACGGACTAGCGGGGGCACCGGGGAGCTGTTTTTT	CASSRRTSGGTGELFF
TRBD2	TRBV9	TRBJ2-3	NA	TGTGCCAGCAGCGTAGAGCCTAGCGGGAGGGCCGGAGATACGCAGTATTTT	CASSVEPSGRAGDTQYF
TRBD1	TRBV7-2	TRBJ1-3	NA	TGTGCCAGCAGCGTATCACAGGGGGTAGGAAACACCATATATTTT	CASSVSQGVGNTIYF
NA	TRBV5-1	TRBJ2-4	NA	TGCGCCAGCAGCGCGCCCGAGGTCCAGGCCAAAAACATTCAGTACTTC	CASSAPEVQAKNIQYF
NA	TRBV2	TRBJ2-7	NA	TGTGCCAGCCAATCTAGTCGGTACAATGAGCAGTACTTC	CASQSSRYNEQYF
NA	TRBV7-9	TRBJ2-1	NA	TGTGCCAGCAGCCCGGGTGGAAACCTATTCAATGAGCAGTTCTTC	CASSPGGNLFNEQFF
TRBD1	TRBV27	TRBJ1-6	NA	TGTGCCAGCAGTTTATGGGGACAGGGGGTAGGTGATTCACCCCTCCACTTT	CASSLWGQGVGDSPLHF
TRBD2	TRBV20-1	TRBJ2-7	NA	TGCAGTGCTAAAAGGACTAGCGGATTCTACGAGCAGTACTTC	CSAKRTSGFYEQYF
NA	TRBV29-1	TRBJ1-1	NA	TGCAGCGGCAAACAGGGTGAAGCTTTCTTT	CSGKQGEAFF
NA	TRBV20-1	TRBJ2-1	once	TGCAGTGCTAGACGGGCAGGGAGATTAAATGAGCAGTTCTTC	CSARRAGRLNEQFF
NA	TRBV29-1	TRBJ2-3	NA	TGCAGCCCGTGCTGGAGGGGACGGCTGAACAATGAGCAGTATTTT	CSPCWRGRLNNEQYF
NA	TRBV6-7	TRBJ2-7	once	TGTGCCAGCAGTTACTCAGGTCGGCTGCAGCACGAGCAGTACTTC	CASSYSGRLQHEQYF
TRBD2	TRBV6-5	TRBJ2-7	NA	TGTGCCAGCAGTTACTCGCCTAGCGGGCCTAACTACGAGCAGTACTTC	CASSYSPSGPNYEQYF
NA	TRBV6-5	TRBJ1-1	NA	TGTGCCAGCAGTTACTCCCGGTTAGGTCCTAGGGAATACACTGAAGCTTTCTTT	CASSYSRLGPREYTEAFF
NA	TRBV27	TRBJ2-7	few	TGTGCCAGCAGTTCCCTCAGGGGCCCCTACGAGCAGTACTTC	CASSSLRGPYEQYF
TRBD2	TRBV20-1	TRBJ2-3	few	TGCAGTGCTAGAGCCCCGCAACCGCTAGCGGGAGCAGATACGCAGTATTTT	CSARAPQPLAGADTQYF
TRBD1	TRBV6-6	TRBJ2-1	NA	TGTGCCAGCAGCCGTGGACAGGGGCCCTCCGATGAGCAGTTCTTC	CASSRGQGPSDEQFF
NA	TRBV7-9	TRBJ2-5	few	TGTGCCAGCCGTTCGTACCAAGAGACCCAGTACTTC	CASRSYQETQYF
TRBD2	TRBV6-1	TRBJ2-7	NA	TGTGCCAGCAGTGCCAAGACTAGCGGGGCCTACGAGCAGTACTTC	CASSAKTSGAYEQYF
NA	TRBV6-5	TRBJ2-3	many	TGTGCCAGCAGCCTCGGACCCGACACAGATACGCAGTATTTT	CASSLGPDTDTQYF
TRBD1	TRBV6-2/TRBV6-3	TRBJ2-2	NA	TGTGCCAGCAGTTACCATCGGACAGGGGGCACCGGGGAGCTGTTTTTT	CASSYHRTGGTGELFF
NA	TRBV27	TRBJ2-4	NA	TGTGCCATAGGTCAGGGTAAGCAGTACTTC	CAIGQGKQYF
TRBD2	TRBV10-3	TRBJ2-2	NA	TGTGCCATCCAGACTAGCGGGAAAACGGGGGAGCTGTTTTTT	CAIQTSGKTGELFF
TRBD2	TRBV3-1	TRBJ2-3	NA	TGTGCCAGCAGCCAAGTCCCCGGACTAGCCTCAGATACGCAGTATTTT	CASSQVPGLASDTQYF
NA	TRBV9	TRBJ2-7	few	TGTGCCAGCAGCCCCCCAGGGCGGAACTTCTACGAGCAGTACTTC	CASSPPGRNFYEQYF
NA	TRBV12-3/TRBV12-4	TRBJ1-4	NA	TGTGCCAGCAGTCCCCGCGGAGGGACTAATGAAAAACTGTTTTTT	CASSPRGGTNEKLFF
NA	TRBV2	TRBJ1-4	few	TGTGCCAGCAGTGTTGGTCGTGAAAAACTGTTTTTT	CASSVGREKLFF
TRBD2	TRBV4-2	TRBJ2-3	few	TGTGCCAGCAGCCAAGATAGGGGACTAGCGGGAGGCCTTCTTGTGGGTACGCAGTATTTT	CASSQDRGLAGGLLVGTQYF